This TCR beta chain was profiled in a study of tumor and adjacent non-tumor tissue in lung cancer. Study conclusions and caveats: Compared with tumor, normal lung showed significantly lower TCR diversity.

In the case of this clonotype: Its specificity is not known. Germline is not matched at one junction end, which may reflect a read error.

CDR1 and CDR2 (germline): SGHAT, FQNNGV. The CDR3 runs 15 residues. Three rounds of nested PCR, following a modified ARM-PCR protocol, produced the TCRbeta library. Using its own MiXCR run on the multiplex PCR reads, TCRdb lists one record per CDR3 protein. The sample has tens of thousands of distinct CDR3 sequences; about 80% are singletons. The template was RNA from unsorted bulk tissue. More than 3 cm separated this lung sample from the edge of the tumor. The V gene is TRBV11-2, the J gene TRBJ1-6, with D tentatively TRBD1 (5 bases). The sample taken for sequencing was distant non-tumor lung tissue. The origin of this receptor is a woman aged 55-70 years with non-small cell lung cancer. The CDR3 here is CASNLAVGVNSPLQF. The CDR3 DNA is TGTGCCAGCAACTTAGCTGTAGGGGTGAATTCACCCCTCCAATTT.